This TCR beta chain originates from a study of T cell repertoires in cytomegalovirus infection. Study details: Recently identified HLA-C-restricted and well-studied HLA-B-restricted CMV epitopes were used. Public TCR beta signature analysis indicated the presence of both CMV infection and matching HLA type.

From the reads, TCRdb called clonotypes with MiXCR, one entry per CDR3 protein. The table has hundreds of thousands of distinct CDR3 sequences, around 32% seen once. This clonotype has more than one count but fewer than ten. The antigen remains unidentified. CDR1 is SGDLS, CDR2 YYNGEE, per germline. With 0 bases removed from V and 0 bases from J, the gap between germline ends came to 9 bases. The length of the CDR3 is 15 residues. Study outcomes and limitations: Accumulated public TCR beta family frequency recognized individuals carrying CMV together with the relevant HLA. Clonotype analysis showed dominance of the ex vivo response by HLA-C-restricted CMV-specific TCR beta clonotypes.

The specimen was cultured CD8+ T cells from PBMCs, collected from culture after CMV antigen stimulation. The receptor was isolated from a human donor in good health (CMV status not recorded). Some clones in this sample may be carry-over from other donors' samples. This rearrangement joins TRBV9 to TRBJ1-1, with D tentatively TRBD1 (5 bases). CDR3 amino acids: CASSVGGGMNTEAFF. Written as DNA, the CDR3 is TGTGCCAGCAGCGTAGGGGGGGGGATGAACACTGAAGCTTTCTTT.